This TCR beta chain was sequenced during a study of T cell repertoires in cytomegalovirus infection. Turning to this clonotype: Its antigen is as yet unknown.

One entry per CDR3 protein results from TCRdb running MiXCR on the reads. The data show hundreds of thousands of distinct CDR3 sequences, 42% seen once. The germline gives CDR1 SGHVT, CDR2 SQSDAQ. V shed 1 base and J 0 bases; nucleotides not matched to a gene: 8. The CDR3 length is 19 residues. The material was cultured PBMCs, obtained from culture after CMV antigen stimulation. The rearrangement joins TRBV7-4 to TRBJ2-7; TRBD2 agrees at 14 bases. The TCR was taken from a human donor in good health (CMV status not recorded). Some clones in this sample may be carry-over from other donors' samples. CDR3: CASSLVRLAGGPSSYEQYF. The CDR3 DNA sequence: TGTGCCAGCAGCTTAGTCCGACTAGCGGGAGGGCCATCCTCCTACGAGCAGTACTTC.